These T cell receptor beta chains were read from a single sample in a study of cytomegalovirus exposure and HLA in healthy donors. Sequencing used immunoSEQ multiplex PCR; TCRdb keeps in-frame clones, though not all of them. The repertoire holds some 130,000 clones, with around 80% as singletons. Sequenced: PBMCs. These receptors were taken from a man aged 50 to 59 in good health and CMV-seronegative. Each CDR3 is given without its conserved first and last residue.

cdr3_length,v_call,cdr3_aa
10,TRBV6-1,ASSSWGLEQY
13,TRBV6-5,ASSFVAGGQETQY
14,TRBV7-8,ASSQGWGGDQETQY
12,TRBV4-1,ASSHLRGATEAF
11,TRBV6-5,ASSSTGSFGYT
12,TRBV19,ASSPGGPADTQY
11,TRBV7-2,ASSPRRNSPLH
14,TRBV5-1,ASSLQRQGASYEQY
11,TRBV19,ASSIRPLGTQY
12,TRBV7-9,ASSLRVKDTEAF
14,TRBV21-1,ASSYISRTANTEAF
12,TRBV14,ASSPGTSGYEQY
11,TRBV6-1,ASSPRGLQEAF
15,TRBV5-6,ASSKTGGGYSNQPQH
12,TRBV6-1,ASRPDRSFYGYT
14,TRBV27,ASSLSGGMSNQPQH
12,TRBV5-1,ASSLAGQVYEQY
11,TRBV29-1,SVGVGGTGELF
13,TRBV25-1,ASSGPRDYFETQY
13,TRBV4-1,ASSQDGLALNEQF
13,TRBV6-1,ASSGAGGYGYGYT
14,TRBV4-3,ASSQQTGAPYNEQF
17,TRBV2,ASSAGGTSYRLGNEKLF
13,TRBV4-2,AIPNRGRGTGELF
11,TRBV5-1,ASSADLPGEQY
13,TRBV2,ASSAYRGGSTEAF
13,TRBV7-2,ASSFFGQGESPLH
10,TRBV29-1,SVVTGKVEAF
12,TRBV11-2,ASSPGALKETQY
12,TRBV5-1,ASSTGLSGEKLF
13,TRBV4-3,ASSQRAGGTGELF
15,TRBV7-9,ASSSPRTGEDTGELF
11,TRBV4-2,ASSPEAGAEQY
14,TRBV4-1,ASSQVTGERAYGYT
10,TRBV2,ASSGQEGGYT
12,TRBV6-1,ASSPFLLYNEQY
12,TRBV25-1,ASSARGNTGELF
12,TRBV27,ASSVDRFSYEQY
11,TRBV11-2,ASSGLAGREQF
13,TRBV5-6,ASSLGLAGSYEQY